This T cell receptor (beta chain) was observed in a study of cytomegalovirus exposure and HLA in healthy donors. Study-wide results and limits: V- and J-gene trimming of TCR beta was linked (in a later analysis) to a missense DCLRE1C variant.

When sampled, the donors appeared nominally healthy, though they likely had unrecorded immune exposures. Primers included in the PCR were 60 Vbeta and 13 Jbeta primers. Clones were read by immunoSEQ multiplex PCR, and TCRdb kept only the in-frame ones, dropping some. The repertoire holds 150,000 to 200,000 clones, with about 79% as singletons. As to this clone: The antigen is undetermined.

CDR1 and CDR2 (germline): SEHNR, FQNEAQ (reference sequence). The CDR3 is 14 amino acids. Trimming shortened V by 5 bases and J by 8 bases, and 15 bases separated the two germline ends. This receptor was obtained from a man aged 18 to 30 in good health and CMV-seronegative. Sequenced: PBMCs. This sequence joins TRBV7-9 and TRBJ1-4; no definite D call. CDR3 DNA sequence: TGTGCCAGCAGCCCCTTGAGGACGGGGGAAAAACTGTTTTTT. Protein product: CASSPLRTGEKLFF.